The 12 T cell receptor beta chains reported below all come from one sample, sequenced in a study of T cell responses to AZD1222 COVID-19 vaccine. Clones were read by immunoSEQ multiplex PCR, and TCRdb kept only the in-frame ones, dropping some. The sample has approximately 110,000 clones, roughly 91% seen once. This specimen consisted of peripheral blood, obtained on day 0 of AZD1222 vaccination. The receptors were gathered from an adult in good health.

The chain joins TRBV29-1 to TRBJ2-3; no reliable D call. The CDR3 has 15 amino acids. Germline V gene sequence: CDR1 SQVTM, CDR2 ANQGSEA. With 4 bases removed from V and 0 bases from J, the gap between germline ends came to 14 bases. The DNA of the CDR3 is TGCAGCGTTGGGGATCTTTTAGGGAGCACAGATACGCAGTATTTT. It yields the protein CSVGDLLGSTDTQYF.

This clone appeared a single time. The chain joins TRBV28 to TRBJ1-4; D gene ambiguous. This CDR3 spans 13 amino acids. The V and J ends lost 8 bases and 7 bases respectively, with 14 bases between them. Germline loops: CDR1 MDHEN, CDR2 SYDVKM. Written as DNA, the CDR3 is TGTGCCAGCGGGGTGGTGGAAAGTGAAAAACTGTTTTTT. Protein sequence: CASGVVESEKLFF.

The chain employs TRBV5-1 and TRBJ2-5; D uncertain. Looked up from germline, CDR1 is SGHRS and CDR2 is YFSETQ. The CDR3 has 15 residues. The V and J ends lost 0 bases and 4 bases respectively, with 13 bases between them. CDR3 in amino acids: CASSLGATVGETQYF. In nucleotides, the CDR3 is TGCGCCAGCAGCTTGGGGGCCACGGTGGGAGAGACCCAGTACTTC.

The chain couples TRBV11-3 to TRBJ2-1; 7 nucleotides agree with TRBD2. Per germline, CDR1 SGHNT and CDR2 YENEEA. The CDR3 has 17 residues. The J segment lost 2 bases and the V segment lost 5 bases, leaving 12 bases of the junction unmatched. The CDR3 nucleotides read TGTGCCAGCAGCGTACCGTTAGCGGGCTTTACCTACAATGAGCAGTTCTTC. It is translated as CASSVPLAGFTYNEQFF. Based on the CDR3 plus reference TRBV11-3 and TRBJ2-1, the full variable domain is EAGVVQSPRYKIIEKKQPVAFWCNPISGHNTLYWYLQNLGQGPELLIRYENEEAVDDSQLPKDRFSAERLKGVDSTLKIQPAELGDSAVYLCASSVPLAGFTYNEQFFGPGTRLTVL.

CDR3 in amino acids: CASSQVASGVTDTQYF. The CDR3 DNA sequence: TGTGCCAGCAGCCAAGTGGCTAGCGGGGTCACAGATACGCAGTATTTT. V and J are TRBV3-1 (or the pseudogene TRBV3-2) and TRBJ2-3; TRBD2 aligns across 9 bases. CDR3 size: 16 residues. V trimming: 1 base; J trimming: 2 bases; junction bases outside the gene matches: 4. In germline, CDR1 is LGHDT, CDR2 YNNKEL (reference sequence).

In DNA form, the CDR3 reads TGTGCCAGCTCACCTGACGGCAGAAACTCGCCCGGGGGCTACACCTTC. Translated: CASSPDGRNSPGGYTF. This chain connects TRBV18 to TRBJ1-2; no definite D call. This CDR3 is 16 amino acids long. Trimming removed 3 bases at V and 8 bases at J, with 22 bases between. The germline CDR1 and CDR2 sequences are KGHSH and LQKENI.

The rearrangement links TRBV30 to TRBJ1-2, with 11 bases identical to TRBD1. With V trimmed by 0 bases and J by 1 base, 7 bases remained unmatched. The CDR3 has 17 residues. Germline V lookup: CDR1 GTSNPN, CDR2 SVGIG (reference sequence). The CDR3 protein is CAWSVLGQGAGNYGYTF. Here the CDR3 DNA reads TGTGCCTGGAGTGTACTAGGACAGGGGGCCGGTAACTATGGCTACACCTTC.

The genes are TRBV6-5 and TRBJ1-1; TRBD1 agrees at 9 bases. V shed 4 bases and J 8 bases; nucleotides not matched to a gene: 8. CDR1 and CDR2 (germline): MNHEY, SVGAGI. The CDR3 contains 14 residues. CDR3 residues: CASSFGTGNSEAFF. The CDR3 region has the DNA TGTGCCAGCAGTTTTGGGACAGGGAACTCCGAAGCTTTCTTT.

The rearrangement uses TRBV6-1 and TRBJ1-2; D is uncertain. Trimming took 3 bases from V and 4 from J, leaving 12 bases between them. The CDR3 has 14 amino acids. In germline, CDR1 is MNHNS, CDR2 SASEGT. The CDR3 here is CASSDRRHAYGYTF. The CDR3 DNA reads TGTGCCAGCAGTGACCGCAGGCACGCCTATGGCTACACCTTC.

The CDR3 nucleotides read TGTGCCAGCAGCTTCAGGACAAGGGAACCCTCTGGGGCCAACGTCCTGACTTTC. Protein product: CASSFRTREPSGANVLTF. The chain recombines TRBV5-4 with TRBJ2-6, with a tentative D call TRBD1 (5 bases). Germline values: CDR1 SGHNT, CDR2 YYREEE (reference sequence). The CDR3 has 18 amino acids. The ends were cut back, 2 bases at V and 0 bases at J, with 15 bases in the middle.

The chain is built from TRBV11-3 and TRBJ2-1; D may be TRBD1 or TRBD2 (5 bases each). Germline CDR1 SGHNT, CDR2 YENEEA. V lost 5 bases to trimming and J lost 3 bases, with 14 bases between them. This CDR3 region has 15 residues. The CDR3: CASSPGATVYNEQFF. Here the CDR3 DNA reads TGTGCCAGCAGCCCCGGGGCAACGGTCTACAATGAGCAGTTCTTC.

V usage is TRBV27 and J usage is TRBJ1-2; 9 bases line up with TRBD1. The germline V gene encodes CDR1 MNHEY and CDR2 SMNVEV (reference sequence). The CDR3 consists of 17 residues. The ends lost 6 bases at V and 4 bases at J; junction bases unmatched: 15. This CDR3 is CASSPPGQGWGSYGYTF. The DNA of the CDR3 is TGTGCCAGCAGCCCGCCGGGACAGGGATGGGGGTCCTATGGCTACACCTTC.